This T cell receptor (beta chain) was found in a study of graft-versus-host responses after intestinal transplantation (dated by TCRdb to the early 2020s). Notes on the research overall: The transplants that recipients received were multivisceral, liver-intestinal, or isolated intestinal. All recipients received anti-thymocyte globulin induction followed by maintenance tacrolimus and steroids for roughly 3 years. After intestinal transplantation, graft-versus-host and host-versus-graft alloreactive T cell clones in the graft, circulation and bone marrow were tracked using bulk TCR-beta CDR3 sequencing. To identify alloreactive clones, pre-transplant mixed lymphocyte reaction products were sequenced and then compared with unstimulated pre-transplant donor and recipient T cells. Of the 20 to 30 intestinal transplant recipients enrolled in the cohort, one of whom was a retransplant, 3 patients without pretransplant specimens were excluded. Donor T cell macrochimerism was defined as a peak of at least 4% donor T cells among recipient peripheral blood mononuclear cells. Instead of going to the commercial service, samples from a few later patients were sequenced in-house on an Illumina MiSeq and processed with MiXCR. Here is what the overall study found, with its caveats: Peak levels of circulating GvH clones were associated with declines in HvG clones early after transplant. GvH clones turned up in recipient bone marrow, with some appearing earlier in ileal mucosa or blood, a pattern consistent with an intestinal mucosal origin. Conclusions were limited by the relatively low number and heterogeneity of intestinal transplant patients. Patients with donor T cell macrochimerism had high GvH to HvG T cell clonal ratios in their allografts.

The library was obtained by the immunoSEQ multiplex PCR assay. For most patients, genomic DNA was isolated with the Qiagen DNeasy Blood and Tissue Kit and shipped frozen to Adaptive Biotechnologies for TCR sequencing. For most patients, high-throughput TCR-beta CDR3 sequencing of genomic DNA was performed by Adaptive Biotechnologies. The authors' analysis ran thus. TCR sequencing data were retrieved from Adaptive's ImmunoSEQ software for more than 15 patients, whereas a few other patients were processed with MiXCR and VDJtools. CD4 versus CD8 sorting errors were corrected by removing sequences found in both subsets at a frequency ratio below 5:1. Because the origin of CDR3 nucleotide sequences shared between donor and recipient could not be assigned, those sequences were removed. Alloreactive clones required at least 2-fold expansion over unstimulated cells and minimum CFSE-low frequency of 0.002% (template counts) or 0.001% (read counts). Clones detected in sequenced pre-transplant spleen, lymph node, or MLR CFSE-low populations of the donor or recipient were defined as mappable. Cumulative frequency of alloreactive clones was calculated as a percentage of all sequences weighted by copy number. Imported from immuneACCESS, the table was reduced by TCRdb to in-frame sequences with V and J called. These copies leave out some clones; in studies compared against another copy, an unresolved V gene accounts for under half, and the cause of the remainder is not known. That table furnishes V, J and clone size, whereas the DNA furnished D and trimming. Across this sample there are about 59,000 clones, with around 92% seen only once. The ten largest clones add up to under 0.45% of the sample.

In regard to this clone: No cognate antigen has been identified for it. There are no base qualities to consult, and no much larger clone falls within one base.

The time point label on this specimen signifies: cells obtained before transplantation from donor or recipient. CD3+CD4+ and CD3+CD8+ populations were FACS-sorted from unstimulated pre-transplant donor and recipient cells taken from spleen or lymph nodes. This receptor was obtained from a human donor who was the organ donor for an intestinal transplant. The sequenced sample was unstimulated CD4+ T cells sorted from spleen or lymph node cells, obtained before transplant.

DNA sequence: TGCGCCAGCAGCGGCGGGGGGCGGGAGACCCAGTACTTC. Translation gives CASSGGGRETQYF. This chain joins TRBV5-1 to TRBJ2-5; 8 middle bases align to TRBD2. The junction shows trimming of 4 bases on V and 5 bases on J, and the gene matches do not reach 4 bases of it. The CDR3 runs 13 amino acids, cysteine and phenylalanine included. Just CDR3 DNA is preserved here, 39 bases in frame from base 1. CDR1 and CDR2, per the germline V gene, are SGHRS and YFSETQ.